A selection of T cell receptor beta chains follows, all from one sample in a study of T cell repertoires in aging, cancer and after chemotherapy. Each CDR3 protein gets one entry after TCRdb re-called the multiplex PCR reads with MiXCR. In the table there are approximately 6,600 distinct CDR3 sequences, roughly 31% of which are singletons. The sample taken for sequencing was blood. Every receptor here comes from a human donor with a blood cancer. The donor label of this sample is uncertain. CDR3s include the opening cysteine and the closing phenylalanine or tryptophan. D genes are given only for firm matches. A clone size is listed for some rows: how often the clone was seen (once, few, many), or a class if it is expanded.

v_gene,d_gene,abundance,j_gene,CDR3nt,CDR3aa
TRBV12-3/TRBV12-4,TRBD2,few,TRBJ2-5,TGTGCCAGCAGTTTGGGGGCTAGCGGGGGGTCCCAAGAGACCCAGTACTTC,CASSLGASGGSQETQYF
TRBV5-4,NA,few,TRBJ2-2,TGTGCCAGCAGCCTAAGGACAGCCGCGAGCACCGGGGAGCTGTTTTTT,CASSLRTAASTGELFF
TRBV15,NA,NA,TRBJ1-3,TGTGCCACCAGCAGAGTTGGGGTGACGGACACCATATATTTT,CATSRVGVTDTIYF
TRBV6-2/TRBV6-3,NA,few,TRBJ1-4,TGTGCCAGCAGTTACAGACCCGAGGGAAAACTGTTTTTT,CASSYRPEGKLFF
TRBV6-5,TRBD1,NA,TRBJ2-6,TGTGCCAGCAGTTCTACAGGGGGCGCAATTAGCACTGGGGCCAACGTCCTGACTTTC,CASSSTGGAISTGANVLTF
TRBV5-1,NA,NA,TRBJ1-3,TGCGCCAGCAGTTACCAAGGGACGACTGGAAACACCATATATTTT,CASSYQGTTGNTIYF
TRBV15,TRBD1,few,TRBJ2-2,TGTGCCACCAGCAGAGGGGCTCCGGGACAGGGGAACACCGGGGAGCTGTTTTTT,CATSRGAPGQGNTGELFF
TRBV29-1,NA,medium-sized,TRBJ2-1,TGCGTCCTGAGTTCCTACAATGAGCAGTTCTTC,CVLSSYNEQFF
TRBV7-6,TRBD1,NA,TRBJ2-5,TGTGCCAGCAGCTTAGCCCCCCCTGGGACAGCCCAAGAGACCCAGTACTTC,CASSLAPPGTAQETQYF
TRBV27,TRBD2,few,TRBJ2-1,TGTGCCAGCTCCAATGGGGGGGACTCCTACAATGAGCAGTTCTTC,CASSNGGDSYNEQFF
TRBV6-5,NA,many,TRBJ2-1,TGTGCCAGCCGAACTTGGGAGAATGAGCAGTTCTTC,CASRTWENEQFF
TRBV5-1,TRBD1,medium-sized,TRBJ2-2,TGCGCCAGCAGCTTGGCTCCGGACAGGGCGGGCGGGGAGCTGTTTTTT,CASSLAPDRAGGELFF
TRBV27,TRBD1,NA,TRBJ2-7,TGTGCCAGCAGTTTCCGAGGACAGGGACACAAGCAGTACTTC,CASSFRGQGHKQYF
TRBV6-2/TRBV6-3,TRBD2,medium-sized,TRBJ2-7,TGTGCCAGCAGTGCCCGGGGGGGGTCCTACGAGCAGTACTTC,CASSARGGSYEQYF
TRBV5-4,NA,few,TRBJ1-3,TGTGCCAGCAGCTTGGGGGGAAACACCATATATTTT,CASSLGGNTIYF
TRBV29-1,NA,medium-sized,TRBJ2-7,TGCAGCGTTGAATCCGCTATCAACTACGAGCAGTACTTC,CSVESAINYEQYF
TRBV12-3/TRBV12-4,NA,NA,TRBJ2-2,TGTGCCAGCAGTTTAGCACGGGGCACCGGGGAGCTGTTTTTT,CASSLARGTGELFF
TRBV29-1,NA,medium-sized,TRBJ1-1,TGCAGCGCGCGGGACTCCGGGCTTTTCTTT,CSARDSGLFF
TRBV10-3,TRBD1,few,TRBJ1-3,TGTGCCATCAGCGGGACAGGGACCTCTGGAAACACCATATATTTT,CAISGTGTSGNTIYF
TRBV6-4,NA,few,TRBJ1-5,TGTGCCAGCAGTGACTCGGTCAATCAGCCCCAGCATTTT,CASSDSVNQPQHF
TRBV5-4,NA,few,TRBJ1-2,TGTGCCAGCAGCCCCAGACGGACAGCTAACTATGGCTACACCTTC,CASSPRRTANYGYTF
TRBV6-2/TRBV6-3,TRBD1,NA,TRBJ1-2,TGTGCCAGCAGAGGCGGGACAGGGTATGGCTACACCTTC,CASRGGTGYGYTF
TRBV5-6,NA,NA,TRBJ1-5,TGTGCCAGCAGCTCCTGGGCCCGGGGGCATCCCCAGCATTTT,CASSSWARGHPQHF
TRBV19,NA,medium-sized,TRBJ1-2,TGTGCCAGTAGTATCAGTGCAGCGTCAAGCTACACCTTC,CASSISAASSYTF
TRBV5-6,TRBD1,few,TRBJ1-2,TGTGCCAGCAGAGGGGACAGCCGAACTAACTATGGCTACACCTTC,CASRGDSRTNYGYTF
TRBV27,NA,few,TRBJ1-1,TGTGCCAGCAGTTTATCGTCCCTCCGGGGGCTCGGAGTAGCTTTCTTT,CASSLSSLRGLGVAFF
TRBV29-1,NA,many,TRBJ1-1,TGCAGCGTTGATACCAGGTTGGGCACTGAAGCTTTCTTT,CSVDTRLGTEAFF
TRBV19,NA,once,TRBJ2-7,TGTGCCAGCTGGGACGGATCCTACGAGCAGTACTTC,CASWDGSYEQYF
TRBV6-4,NA,once,TRBJ1-1,TGTGCCAGCAGTGCCTCAGGGTTGAACACTGAAGCTTTCTTT,CASSASGLNTEAFF
TRBV6-5,NA,many,TRBJ1-4,TGTGCCAGCAGTTACTCGGTTCAGGGATGGAATGAAAAACTGTTTTTT,CASSYSVQGWNEKLFF
TRBV19,NA,NA,TRBJ1-1,TGTGCCAGTAGTGTGCGCGGGGCCAAAGCTTTCTTT,CASSVRGAKAFF
TRBV27,NA,NA,TRBJ1-2,TGTGCCAGCAGTTTAAACACAGGCCTCTATGGCTACACCTTC,CASSLNTGLYGYTF
TRBV29-1,TRBD2,medium-sized,TRBJ2-3,TGCAGCGTTGAAGCGCTAGCGGGGGTCCTGGATACGCAGTATTTT,CSVEALAGVLDTQYF
TRBV20-1,NA,NA,TRBJ1-2,TGCAGTGCTAGATCCAGGGAGAACTATGGCTACACCTTC,CSARSRENYGYTF
TRBV24-1,NA,NA,TRBJ2-2,TGTGCCACCAGTGATCGGAAATGGGGGTCGGGCACCGGGGAGCTGTTTTTT,CATSDRKWGSGTGELFF
TRBV6-5,TRBD1,few,TRBJ2-5,TGTGCCAGCGAGAGCCAGGGGGCCTTCCAAGAGACCCAGTACTTC,CASESQGAFQETQYF
TRBV4-2,NA,few,TRBJ2-3,TGTGCCAGCAGCCAAGTTGTGGGTGATACGCAGTATTTT,CASSQVVGDTQYF
TRBV7-2,TRBD2,few,TRBJ2-1,TGTGCCAGCAGCTTAGGGCTAGCGGGGGGTAAGCAGTTCTTC,CASSLGLAGGKQFF
TRBV20-1,NA,NA,TRBJ1-2,TGCAGTGCGAGCAGACAGGAGGGTAAGGGCTACACCTTC,CSASRQEGKGYTF
TRBV13,TRBD1,few,TRBJ1-2,TGTGCCAGCAGCTTTGGACAGGGCTTCCATGGCTACACCTTC,CASSFGQGFHGYTF
TRBV7-9,NA,few,TRBJ1-1,TGTGCCAGCAGCTTTATGGTGGAAACTTTCTTT,CASSFMVETFF
TRBV6-5,TRBD1,NA,TRBJ1-3,TGTGCCAGCAGTAGACAGGGGCAGTACTCTGGAAAGACCATATATTTT,CASSRQGQYSGKTIYF
TRBV20-1,NA,NA,TRBJ1-3,TGCAGTGCTAGAGATGCGTCCGGGAGTAAGGGAAACACCATATATTTT,CSARDASGSKGNTIYF
TRBV29-1,TRBD1,medium-sized,TRBJ1-2,TGCAGCGTTGAAGATCCGGGACAGGGAGAAAAAGCAGATTATGGCTACACCTTC,CSVEDPGQGEKADYGYTF
TRBV12-3/TRBV12-4,TRBD1,NA,TRBJ2-4,TGTGCCAGCTCCGGACAGGGGCGGAACATTCAGTACTTC,CASSGQGRNIQYF
TRBV19,NA,many,TRBJ2-4,TGTGCCAGTAGGAGGCAGGGGCAGGAAAACATTCAGTACTTC,CASRRQGQENIQYF
TRBV12-3/TRBV12-4,TRBD2,NA,TRBJ2-1,TGTGCCAGCAGTACCTCCTGGGGACTAGCGGGGGGGAGGAATGAGCAGTTCTTC,CASSTSWGLAGGRNEQFF
TRBV27,TRBD2,NA,TRBJ2-1,TGTGCCAGCAGCAGCCCCGGGCTAGCGGTCTATGAGCAGTTCTTC,CASSSPGLAVYEQFF